These T cell receptor beta chains were read from a single sample in a study of early T cells in non-severe SARS-CoV-2 infection. TCRdb called the 5' RACE reads again in MiXCR, with one record for every CDR3 protein. The table has 97,000 or so distinct CDR3 sequences, roughly 14% seen once. Material for sequencing was whole blood. These receptors were collected from an adult who was a healthcare worker with PCR-confirmed SARS-CoV-2 infection or an uninfected control (not recorded which). Both conserved end residues are part of each CDR3. The D gene is left open where the match is weak.

v_gene	d_gene	j_gene	CDR3aa
TRBV20-1	.	TRBJ1-6	CSARVQGQANSPLHF
TRBV10-3	.	TRBJ2-2	CAISEFELKTGELFF
TRBV7-2	TRBD2	TRBJ2-2	CASSRTSGWDSGELFF
TRBV10-3	TRBD1	TRBJ1-1	CAITGELQGAAFF
TRBV25-1	.	TRBJ2-7	CASSEETETQYEQYF
TRBV11-2	.	TRBJ2-1	CASSLGPGERVVYNEQFF
TRBV11-2	.	TRBJ2-4	CASSHPVSETKNIQYF
TRBV6-5	.	TRBJ2-3	CASSTGITDTQYF
TRBV20-1	TRBD1	TRBJ2-1	CSARGDREHEQFF
TRBV28	TRBD1	TRBJ2-2	CASSFGTGDIYTGELFF
TRBV28	TRBD1	TRBJ2-5	CASSLSRDRSGKTQYF
TRBV28	.	TRBJ2-2	CASSSLQYTGELFF
TRBV6-5	.	TRBJ1-1	CASSPAVNTEAFF
TRBV3-1	TRBD2	TRBJ2-7	CAGGTSGSHEQYF
TRBV29-1	TRBD2	TRBJ2-7	CSVGIAGGLEQYF
TRBV29-1	TRBD1	TRBJ1-1	CSVSGQGSTEAFF
TRBV12-3/TRBV12-4	TRBD1	TRBJ2-6	CASSSGTGAGANVLTF
TRBV5-1	.	TRBJ2-5	CASSLEGQSGETQYF
TRBV15	TRBD1	TRBJ2-7	CATSATGGPYEQYF
TRBV29-1	TRBD2	TRBJ2-3	CSGLAGGSDTQYF
TRBV4-3	.	TRBJ1-2	CASSQDRMGSVYGYTF
TRBV7-9	.	TRBJ2-7	CASSLPHVYEQYF
TRBV11-2	TRBD1	TRBJ2-5	CASSDGQGAWETLYF
TRBV12-3/TRBV12-4	.	TRBJ2-1	CASSPDIHEQFF
TRBV28	.	TRBJ2-6	CASSPTGTGANVLTF
TRBV3-1	.	TRBJ2-1	CASSQESGTPDEQFF
TRBV28	.	TRBJ2-3	CASSKDYLSQYF
TRBV28	.	TRBJ2-7	CASTRSAYEQYF
TRBV6-5	TRBD1	TRBJ1-6	CASSWDSSYNSPLHF
TRBV7-9	.	TRBJ2-5	CASSLGQAQETQYF
TRBV19	TRBD1	TRBJ1-5	CASRDRDNQPQHF